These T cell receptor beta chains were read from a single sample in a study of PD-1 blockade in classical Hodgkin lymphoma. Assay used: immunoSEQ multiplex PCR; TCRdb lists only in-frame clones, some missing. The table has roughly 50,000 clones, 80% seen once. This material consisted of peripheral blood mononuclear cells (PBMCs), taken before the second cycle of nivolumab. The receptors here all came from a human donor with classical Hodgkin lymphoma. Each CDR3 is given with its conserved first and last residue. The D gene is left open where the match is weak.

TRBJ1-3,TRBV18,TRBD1,CASSPRDRTRGNTIYF
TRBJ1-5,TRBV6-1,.,CASRDTTYQPQHF
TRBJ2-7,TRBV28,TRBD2,CASSLGAGGDDEQYF
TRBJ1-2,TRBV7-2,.,CASSLSGTDNYGYTF
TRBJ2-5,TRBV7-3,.,CASSPAGGSETQYF
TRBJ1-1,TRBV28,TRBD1,CASSFSGGRRVRNTEAFF
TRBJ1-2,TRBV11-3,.,CAIVGGGDYGYTF
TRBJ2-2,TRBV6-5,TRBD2,CASRPGGLNTGELFF
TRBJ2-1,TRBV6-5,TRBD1,CASGRGQGFNEQFF
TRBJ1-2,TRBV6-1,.,CASIPYPASNYGYTF
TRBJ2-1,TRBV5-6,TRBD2,CASSRLGLAGGPYNEQFF